The 18 T cell receptor beta chains below all came from one sample that was sequenced in a study of PD-L1 blockade in urothelial cancer. The time point is: pretreatment peripheral blood. The data were produced by immunoSEQ multiplex PCR, yet TCRdb's version contains in-frame clones alone and is incomplete. In the table there are 65,000 to 90,000 clones, 84% of which are singletons. Sequences were derived from PBMCs, sampled around atezolizumab (anti-PD-L1) treatment. The receptors come from a woman aged 70-85 years with urothelial cancer.

The chain combines TRBV25-1 with TRBJ2-3; 7 nucleotides match TRBD2. Looked up from germline, CDR1 is MGHDK and CDR2 is SYGVNS. The CDR3 extends over 16 amino acids. Trimming at V came to 8 bases and at J to 0 bases, leaving 11 bases not matched to a gene. The CDR3 DNA reads TGTGCCAGCCGCCCACCCGGGACTACAAGCACAGATACGCAGTATTTT. Protein: CASRPPGTTSTDTQYF. Full variable domain (rest looked up from reference TRBV25-1 and TRBJ2-3): EADIYQTPRYLVIGTGKKITLECSQTMGHDKMYWYQQDPGMELHLIHYSYGVNSTEKGDLSSESTVSRIRTEHFPLTLESARPSHTSQYLCASRPPGTTSTDTQYFGPGTRLTVL.

This chain joins TRBV5-1 and TRBJ1-5, with a tentative D call TRBD1 (5 bases). Germline V CDR1 and CDR2: SGHRS, YFSETQ. The V and J ends lost 1 base and 2 bases respectively, with 10 bases between them. The CDR3 contains 15 residues. This chain's CDR3 is CASSLQGEGNQPQHF. In DNA form, the CDR3 reads TGCGCCAGCAGCTTGCAAGGGGAAGGCAATCAGCCCCAGCATTTT.

The chain couples TRBV6-5 to TRBJ2-2, with 8 nucleotides matching TRBD1. Per germline, CDR1 MNHEY and CDR2 SVGAGI. The J segment lost 7 bases and the V segment lost 6 bases, leaving 7 bases of the junction unmatched. The CDR3 covers 14 residues. The CDR3: CASSTDRVGGELFF. As DNA, the CDR3 is TGTGCCAGCAGCACGGACAGGGTTGGCGGGGAGCTGTTTTTT.

The V and J genes are TRBV6-1 and TRBJ2-7, with 11 bases identical to TRBD2. CDR1 and CDR2 (germline): MNHNS, SASEGT. V lost 9 bases and J lost 0; bases outside the gene matches: 4. This CDR3 is 14 amino acids long. CDR3 amino acids: CASVTSGSSYEQYF. The CDR3 DNA sequence: TGTGCCAGTGTCACTAGCGGGAGCTCCTACGAGCAGTACTTC.

V gene TRBV30 combines with J gene TRBJ1-2; D gene unclear. Germline V gene lookup returns CDR1 GTSNPN and CDR2 SVGIG (reference sequence). V dropped 3 bases and J dropped 8 bases, with 13 bases sitting between them. The CDR3 is made up of 12 amino acids. The CDR3 region is CAWSLIGGGYTF. As DNA, the CDR3 is TGTGCCTGGAGCCTCATAGGAGGGGGCTACACCTTC.

As regards this clone: Other DNA sequences from this sample encode an identical CDR3 as well. The V and J genes are TRBV6-5 and TRBJ1-3; D ambiguous. Germline CDR1 and CDR2: MNHEY and SVGAGI. V lost 3 bases and J 1 base, leaving 7 bases between the germline ends. The CDR3 runs to 14 residues. The CDR3 region has the DNA TGTGCCAGCAGTTATTCCGGTTCTGGAAACACCATATATTTT. Translated, it gives CASSYSGSGNTIYF.

The chain carries TRBV28 and TRBJ2-7, with TRBD1 identical over 8 bases. CDR1 MDHEN and CDR2 SYDVKM come from the germline V gene. This CDR3 is built from 15 residues. V dropped 5 bases and J dropped 3; count of bases not matched to a gene: 9. The CDR3 region is CASSQSRTGIYEQYF. The CDR3 nucleotides are TGTGCCAGCAGTCAGTCCCGGACAGGGATCTACGAGCAGTACTTC.

In its sample, this clone was seen a few times. The V gene is TRBV25-1, the J gene TRBJ1-2; 8 nucleotides agree with TRBD1. The CDR3 extends over 16 amino acids. The trim removed 7 bases at V and 8 bases at J, leaving 18 bases unmatched. CDR1 is MGHDK, CDR2 SYGVNS, per germline. CDR3 nucleotide sequence: TGTGCCAGCATCCGAAAGGCGGAGACAGGGGAAGACGGCTACACCTTC. This sequence encodes CASIRKAETGEDGYTF.

This chain uses TRBV5-1 with TRBJ1-5; no reliable D call. Germline CDR1 is SGHRS and CDR2 is YFSETQ. The CDR3 covers 14 residues. V was clipped by 1 base and J by 5 bases, with 10 bases between them. In nucleotides, the CDR3 is TGCGCCAGCAGCTTGAGTTGGGGAGATCAGCCCCAGCATTTT. Its translation: CASSLSWGDQPQHF.

The V call is TRBV10-1, the J call TRBJ2-3, with 14 nucleotides matching TRBD2. Germline loops: CDR1 WNHNN, CDR2 SYGVQD (reference sequence). This CDR3 comprises 18 residues. With V trimmed by 3 bases and J by 2 bases, 7 bases remained unmatched. The CDR3 loop is CASSDQGTSGGPTDTQYF. The DNA for the CDR3 is TGCGCCAGCAGTGACCAAGGGACTAGCGGGGGCCCCACAGATACGCAGTATTTT.

The CDR3 sequence: CASSLTLSGNEQFF. CDR3 sequence (DNA): TGCGCCAGCAGCTTGACTTTGTCGGGCAATGAGCAGTTCTTC. The chain links TRBV5-1 to TRBJ2-1; D not certain. In germline, CDR1 is SGHRS, CDR2 YFSETQ. Trimming took 1 base from V and 6 from J, leaving 11 bases between them. The CDR3 is made up of 14 amino acids.

The chain uses TRBV28 and TRBJ1-5; 12 bases fit TRBD1. Germline values: CDR1 MDHEN, CDR2 SYDVKM. The ends lost 4 bases at V and 3 bases at J; junction bases unmatched: 4. CDR3 length equals 16 residues. The CDR3: CASSSGTGGLNQPQHF. The CDR3 DNA is TGTGCCAGCAGTTCCGGGACAGGGGGCCTCAATCAGCCCCAGCATTTT.

The chain carries TRBV5-1 and TRBJ2-5, with D possibly being TRBD1 (5 bases). The germline gives CDR1 SGHRS, CDR2 YFSETQ. This CDR3 has 16 residues. Deletions cut 5 bases from V and 0 bases from J, with 17 bases between. In DNA, the CDR3 is TGCGCCAGCAGGGGCCAGGGCCTTTGGTACCAAGAGACCCAGTACTTC. Its protein product is CASRGQGLWYQETQYF.

The rearrangement uses TRBV10-3 and TRBJ2-3; D perhaps matches TRBD2 (5 bases). Per germline, CDR1 ENHRY and CDR2 SYGVKD. The length of the CDR3 is 13 residues. V lost 5 bases to trimming and J lost 2 bases, with 8 bases between them. CDR3 in DNA: TGTGCCATCAGTTACGGACTCACAGATACGCAGTATTTT. Encoded protein: CAISYGLTDTQYF.

This clone was counted only a few times. V gene TRBV9 combines with J gene TRBJ1-1; possible D gene TRBD1, 6 bases. This CDR3 has 15 residues. From germline, CDR1 is SGDLS and CDR2 YYNGEE. V was cut by 4 bases and J by 2 bases, with 15 bases left in between. This chain's CDR3 is CASSPRQAFNTEAFF. The CDR3 DNA reads TGTGCCAGCAGCCCCCGACAGGCGTTCAACACTGAAGCTTTCTTT.

The chain has TRBV5-1 and TRBJ2-7; 15 nucleotides match TRBD2. This CDR3 region has 14 residues. J was trimmed by 6 bases and V by 5 bases; bases with no gene match: 3. The germline V gene encodes CDR1 SGHRS and CDR2 YFSETQ. CDR3 protein: CASRRTSGGGEQYF. DNA for the CDR3: TGCGCCAGCAGGAGGACTAGCGGGGGGGGCGAGCAGTACTTC. Combining the CDR3 with reference TRBV5-1 and TRBJ2-7 gives the whole variable domain KAGVTQTPRYLIKTRGQQVTLSCSPISGHRSVSWYQQTPGQGLQFLFEYFSETQRNKGNFPGRFSGRQFSNSRSEMNVSTLELGDSALYLCASRRTSGGGEQYFGPGTRLTVT.

The chain is built from TRBV5-1 and TRBJ2-1, with 11 bases that match TRBD1. The length of the CDR3 is 15 residues. The germline CDR1 and CDR2 sequences are SGHRS and YFSETQ. Trimming at V came to 0 bases and at J to 5 bases, leaving 1 base not matched to a gene. CDR3 bases: TGCGCCAGCAGCTTGGGGACAGGGGGCCACAATGAGCAGTTCTTC. This gives the protein CASSLGTGGHNEQFF. The full variable domain, rest sourced from reference TRBV5-1 and TRBJ2-1, is KAGVTQTPRYLIKTRGQQVTLSCSPISGHRSVSWYQQTPGQGLQFLFEYFSETQRNKGNFPGRFSGRQFSNSRSEMNVSTLELGDSALYLCASSLGTGGHNEQFFGPGTRLTVL.

The chain combines TRBV5-1 with TRBJ2-5; 10 positions match TRBD2. The CDR3 loop spans 16 amino acids. The germline CDR1 and CDR2 sequences are SGHRS and YFSETQ. J lost 2 bases, V lost 1 base, and 5 bases had no gene match. The CDR3 protein is CASSLYPAGGQETQYF. The CDR3 region has the DNA TGCGCCAGCAGCTTGTACCCAGCGGGGGGGCAAGAGACCCAGTACTTC.